This T cell receptor beta chain derives from a study of blood T cell repertoires in COVID-19. This clone was found once. In germline, CDR1 is SEHNR, CDR2 FQNEAQ (reference sequence). The CDR3 consists of 16 residues. Trimming stripped 1 base from V and 3 bases from J, with 15 bases between. The protocol was immunoSEQ multiplex PCR, while the TCRdb copy is restricted to in-frame clones and leaves out a portion. The table shows around 270,000 clones, with around nine tenths occurring only once. This TCR derives from a woman between 55 and 75 years old with COVID-19, enrolled during active disease. The material sequenced was peripheral blood. The chain combines TRBV7-9 with TRBJ1-2, with a possible D match to TRBD1 (5 bases). The CDR3 nucleotides read TGTGCCAGCAGCTTAGGGGTGGGGAGGGACCACTATGGCTACACCTTC. Translation gives CASSLGVGRDHYGYTF.